These T cell receptor beta chains were read from a single sample in a study of shared clonotypes between healthy human individuals. Measured with immunoSEQ multiplex PCR; TCRdb has only the in-frame clones, and not every one. The table has 150,000 to 200,000 clones, over 80% seen once. The sample comprised naive CD4+ T cells sorted from blood. The receptors come from a woman aged 25-40 years in good health. Both conserved end residues are part of each CDR3. Fields, in order: J gene, V gene, CDR3 protein.

TRBJ1-6	TRBV25-1	CASSDPTGYGSPLHF
TRBJ2-5	TRBV29-1	CSVAPLAGVGETQYF
TRBJ2-5	TRBV11-2	CASSWYSGQGEETQYF
TRBJ2-7	TRBV29-1	CSVERSLGGEQYF
TRBJ2-1	TRBV5-1	CASSSEQGSHNEQFF
TRBJ2-7	TRBV5-1	CASSFPTAGEQYF
TRBJ2-3	TRBV20-1	CSASISTQYF
TRBJ2-4	TRBV13	CASSAGAGPEDIQYF
TRBJ2-1	TRBV6-1	CASSASGTTYNEQFF
TRBJ2-5	TRBV6-5	CASSYEWEGQETQYF
TRBJ2-7	TRBV11-2	CASSLTLLGAREQYF
TRBJ2-7	TRBV7-2	CASSPLAGDIGYEQYF
TRBJ2-7	TRBV28	CASSLSGLRGGEQYF
.	TRBV28	CASSPKYEQYF
TRBJ1-3	TRBV15	CATSPPGPPGGTIYF
TRBJ2-7	TRBV7-2	CASSPDRLAYEQYF
TRBJ2-5	TRBV7-9	CASSLFGSGGRESYF
TRBJ2-2	TRBV4-1	CASSQVDRNGELFF
TRBJ2-3	TRBV5-6	CASSLLASRAQYF
TRBJ1-2	TRBV5-1	CASSFWGGNGYTF